This TCR beta chain comes out of a study of T cell responses to AZD1222 COVID-19 vaccine. The assay was immunoSEQ multiplex PCR, and TCRdb's table has in-frame clones only and misses some. The sample carries fewer than 100,000 clones, about 83% recorded once. General study findings and limits: Distributed over spike, vaccine-associated CD4 TCRs predominated at 160-218 and 743-854.

The CDR3 sequence is 17 residues long. Looked up from germline, CDR1 is LGHNA and CDR2 is YSLEER. Trimming removed 0 bases at V and 8 bases at J, with 20 bases between. As regards this clone: The antigen is unknown.

The sequencing used peripheral blood, collected 28 days after the second AZD1222 dose. This chain uses TRBV4-3 with TRBJ2-1; tentative D call: TRBD1 (6 bases). This sequence was found in an adult who received the AZD1222 COVID-19 vaccine. The CDR3 protein is CASSQDIGQSVGDEQFF. The CDR3 coding sequence is TGCGCCAGCAGCCAAGATATCGGACAGTCAGTTGGCGATGAGCAGTTCTTC.